A selection of T cell receptor beta chains follows, all from one sample in a study of cytomegalovirus exposure and HLA in healthy donors. Generated by immunoSEQ multiplex PCR, the TCRdb table keeps only in-frame clones and is missing some. The specimen's table records 90,000 to 130,000 clones. The sample was PBMCs. All receptors derive from a man aged 35 to 55 in good health and CMV-seropositive. CDR3s include the opening cysteine and the closing phenylalanine or tryptophan. A D gene is named only where the DNA matches it firmly.

>TRBV11-2|TRBJ2-7|.
TGTGCCAGCAGCTTAGTGGGCTTGGGTCCCGAGCAGTACTTC
CASSLVGLGPEQYF
>TRBV18|TRBJ2-7|.
TGTGCCAGCTCACCACCGAATATAGGCAGGGTGGGCGAGCAGTACTTC
CASSPPNIGRVGEQYF
>TRBV11-2|TRBJ2-5|.
TGTGCCAGCAGCTTGAGCGAGACCCAGTACTTC
CASSLSETQYF
>TRBV7-3|TRBJ2-1|TRBD2
TGTGCCAGCAGCTTAAAACCCTCCGGGACTAGCGGGAGGTCTTCCTACAATGAGCAGTTCTTC
CASSLKPSGTSGRSSYNEQFF
>TRBV27|TRBJ2-5|.
TGTGCCAGCAGTTTGGGAGCACTCGAGGGAGAGACCCAGTACTTC
CASSLGALEGETQYF
>TRBV10-3|TRBJ2-5|TRBD1
TGTGCCATCAACGACTCAGGGGGCCGGGAGACCCAGTACTTC
CAINDSGGRETQYF
>TRBV5-1|TRBJ2-2|.
TGCGCCAGCAGCAAGGGGGACGGAACGAACACCGGGGAGCTGTTTTTT
CASSKGDGTNTGELFF
>TRBV7-3|TRBJ2-7|TRBD1
TGTGCCAGCAGCCTAAGGGGGCCGGGACAGGGACACTACGAGCAGTACTTC
CASSLRGPGQGHYEQYF
>TRBV20-1|TRBJ2-5|TRBD1
TGCAGTGCTGCACACAGGGGAACCCAGTACTTC
CSAAHRGTQYF
>TRBV5-1|TRBJ2-1|TRBD2
TGCGCCAGCAGCAGGGAGAGCGGGAGCTCCTACAATGAGCAGTTCTTC
CASSRESGSSYNEQFF
>TRBV19|TRBJ1-2|TRBD1
TGTGCCAGTACCCCCTCGGACAGGGGGGGCGGCTACACCTTC
CASTPSDRGGGYTF
>TRBV6-5|TRBJ2-7|.
TGTGCCAGCAGTTCTGGGCCCAACTGGTACGAGCAGTACTTC
CASSSGPNWYEQYF
>TRBV18|TRBJ2-1|.
TGTGCCAGCTCAACCCGCGGTAACAATGAGCAGTTCTTC
CASSTRGNNEQFF
>TRBV6-1|TRBJ1-1|.
TGTGCCACACAGGACAGCTACACTGAAGCTTTCTTT
CATQDSYTEAFF
>TRBV5-1|TRBJ1-3|.
TGCGCCAGCGGGGAGGGCTCTGGAAACACCATATATTTT
CASGEGSGNTIYF
>TRBV27|TRBJ2-1|.
TGTGCCAGCAGTCCTAACAATGAGCAGTTCTTC
CASSPNNEQFF
>TRBV4-1|TRBJ2-7|.
TGCGCCAGCAGCCATCCCGGGGAGTCCTACGAGCAGTACTTC
CASSHPGESYEQYF
>TRBV4-3|TRBJ1-5|TRBD1
TGCGCCAGCAGCCAAGATCTTTCAGGGGGAGGTCAGCCCCAGCATTTT
CASSQDLSGGGQPQHF
>TRBV5-1|TRBJ2-3|TRBD2
TGCGCCAGCAGCCCGGGACTAGCGGCCTACTCTAGCACAGATACGCAGTATTTT
CASSPGLAAYSSTDTQYF
>TRBV6-5|TRBJ2-3|.
TGTGCCAGCAGATCCGGACTGGGAGTAGATACGCAGTATTTT
CASRSGLGVDTQYF
>TRBV29-1|TRBJ1-1|.
TGCAGCGTTGTGGGACACAGGAACACTGAAGCTTTCTTT
CSVVGHRNTEAFF
>TRBV9|TRBJ1-3|.
TGTGCCAGCAGCGTAGCATACAGGAGCTCTGGAAACACCATATATTTT
CASSVAYRSSGNTIYF
>TRBV7-9|TRBJ1-2|.
TGTGCCAGCAGCTCCCCCACAACGACAGCAGCCTATGGCTACACCTTC
CASSSPTTTAAYGYTF
>TRBV29-1|TRBJ2-7|.
TGCAGCGTTCAGACAGAAGACGCCTACGAGCAGTACTTC
CSVQTEDAYEQYF
>TRBV5-5|TRBJ2-7|TRBD2
TGTGCCAGCAGCTTGGCCGGGACTAGCGGGAGATACGAGCAGTACTTC
CASSLAGTSGRYEQYF
>TRBV29-1|TRBJ2-7|TRBD2
TGCAGCGTGCTAGCGGGAGCCGAGCAGTACTTC
CSVLAGAEQYF
>TRBV5-4|TRBJ2-7|TRBD2
TGTGCCAGCAGCTTGGGGGAGGGACTTACCTACGAGCAGTACTTC
CASSLGEGLTYEQYF
>TRBV27|TRBJ2-3|TRBD2
TGTGCCACACGGACTAGCGGGAGACCTACTACGCAGTATTTT
CATRTSGRPTTQYF
>TRBV19|TRBJ1-2|.
TGTGCCAGTAGTATCGGGGGATCACGTGGCTACACCTTC
CASSIGGSRGYTF
>TRBV4-1|TRBJ2-3|TRBD2
TGCGCCAGTACCTCTAGCGGGAGGGACTCGGATACGCAGTATTTT
CASTSSGRDSDTQYF
>TRBV11-2|TRBJ2-7|.
TGTGCCTCGCGGGCTGGAGCTCGATCCGAGCAGTACTTC
CASRAGARSEQYF
>TRBV5-6|TRBJ2-7|TRBD2
TGTGCCAGCAGCTTGGTACTAGCGGGATGGGGAGCCTACGAGCAGTACTTC
CASSLVLAGWGAYEQYF
>TRBV7-2|TRBJ2-7|.
TGTGCCAGCAGCCACACTCAGGACTTCCTAAACGACTACGAGCAGTACTTC
CASSHTQDFLNDYEQYF
>TRBV28|TRBJ1-2|.
TGTGCCAGCAGTTCCATGGGCTGGTTCTATGGCTACACCTTC
CASSSMGWFYGYTF
>TRBV13|TRBJ1-3|TRBD1
TGTGCCAGCAGCTTCCGGACAGGGGGTTCTCCAACCTCTGGAAACACCATATATTTT
CASSFRTGGSPTSGNTIYF
>TRBV7-9|TRBJ1-3|.
TGTGCCAGCAGTAACAGTGGAAACACCATATATTTT
CASSNSGNTIYF
>TRBV6-5|TRBJ2-7|TRBD2
TGTGCCAGCAGTTACGCCGGACTAGCGCTCTCCTACGAGCAGTACTTC
CASSYAGLALSYEQYF
>TRBV27|TRBJ2-1|TRBD2
TGTGCCAGCAGTTTATCGAGGACTAGCGGGAGAGTGAATGAGCAGTTCTTC
CASSLSRTSGRVNEQFF
>TRBV28|TRBJ2-1|TRBD2
TGTGCCAGCAGTAACCCCAGAGGACTAGCGGGAGGAGGGCATGAGCAGTTCTTC
CASSNPRGLAGGGHEQFF
>TRBV28|TRBJ1-2|.
TGTGCCAGCAGATCGGGGGGCGCCTATGGCTACACCTTC
CASRSGGAYGYTF
>TRBV28|TRBJ2-7|.
TGTGCCAGCAGTTTTTCAAGGGGATGGGGTTACGAGCAGTACTTC
CASSFSRGWGYEQYF
>TRBV11-2|TRBJ2-7|.
TGTGCCAGCAGCTCCTTCCGTAGCGATCCCGACGAGCAGTACTTC
CASSSFRSDPDEQYF
>TRBV6-5|TRBJ1-4|TRBD1
TGTGCCACCCAGGGGGCAGGGGCTAATGAAAAACTGTTTTTT
CATQGAGANEKLFF
>TRBV4-3|TRBJ2-7|.
TGCGCCAGCAGCCACCGGACGGGATACGAGCAGTACTTC
CASSHRTGYEQYF
>TRBV7-2|TRBJ2-3|TRBD1
TGTGCCAGCAGCCCTGGACAGGGCGGCACAGATACGCAGTATTTT
CASSPGQGGTDTQYF
>TRBV5-6|TRBJ2-1|.
TGTGCCAGCAGCGAAGTTCTAGCGCCCGAGCAGTTCTTC
CASSEVLAPEQFF
>TRBV11-3|TRBJ2-2|.
TGTGCCAGCAGCTGGGGAGGGAACACCGGGGAGCTGTTTTTT
CASSWGGNTGELFF
>TRBV28|TRBJ2-3|TRBD2
TGTGCCAGCAGGAATAGCGGGAGCCGCACAGATACGCAGTATTTT
CASRNSGSRTDTQYF
>TRBV19|TRBJ1-2|TRBD1
TGTGCCAGTAGTATCGGGGGACAGGGGATGTTCGACTACACCTTC
CASSIGGQGMFDYTF
>TRBV4-1|TRBJ2-4|TRBD2
TGCGCCAGCGCCAGACTAGCGGGAGCCAAAAACATTCAGTACTTC
CASARLAGAKNIQYF
>TRBV7-9|TRBJ1-1|.
TGTGCCCATGACAGGCCTGAGATTGAAGCTTTCTTT
CAHDRPEIEAFF
>TRBV6-4|TRBJ2-7|.
TGTGCCAGCGACCACGGGGGAGTCAACGAGCAGTACTTC
CASDHGGVNEQYF
>TRBV9|TRBJ1-5|.
TGTGCCAGCAGCGTGGAACAGGGAAATCAGCCCCAGCATTTT
CASSVEQGNQPQHF
>TRBV29-1|TRBJ2-7|TRBD2
TGCAGCGTCCGAACGGCGGGAGGGCCGAAGTACGAGCAGTACTTC
CSVRTAGGPKYEQYF
>TRBV4-3|TRBJ1-5|TRBD1
TGCGCCAGCAGCCCCGGGACAGGGGGGGGTCAGCCCCAGCATTTT
CASSPGTGGGQPQHF